This is a list of T cell receptor beta chains from one sample in a study of T cell responses to AZD1222 COVID-19 vaccine. Generated by immunoSEQ multiplex PCR, the TCRdb table keeps only in-frame clones and is missing some. This table has some 50,000 clones, around 87% appearing once. This specimen was peripheral blood, taken on day 0 of AZD1222 vaccination. Receptors were obtained from an adult in good health. Both conserved end residues are part of each CDR3. A D gene is named only where the DNA matches it firmly. Some rows mark clone size as missing; the rest say once, few, many or name a class of expanded clone.

d_call	clone_size	v_call	j_call	cdr3_aa	cdr3_nt
TRBD2	-	TRBV7-9	TRBJ2-2	CASSLAGLAGPPNTGELFF	TGTGCCAGCAGCTTAGCTGGGCTAGCGGGGCCACCGAACACCGGGGAGCTGTTTTTT
TRBD2	few	TRBV7-7	TRBJ2-3	CASTYGGVWPDTQYF	TGTGCTAGCACCTATGGGGGGGTGTGGCCAGATACGCAGTATTTT
TRBD2	-	TRBV9	TRBJ2-1	CASSEGPGGVDEQFF	TGTGCCAGCAGCGAAGGGCCGGGGGGAGTGGATGAGCAGTTCTTC
-	-	TRBV5-1	TRBJ2-3	CASSLGQNSDTQYF	TGCGCCAGCAGCTTGGGGCAGAACTCAGATACGCAGTATTTT
-	-	TRBV12-3/TRBV12-4	TRBJ2-7	CASSFVLLYEQYF	TGTGCCAGCAGTTTTGTCTTACTCTACGAGCAGTACTTC
TRBD1	-	TRBV5-8	TRBJ1-5	CASTTDRDGTAGNQPQHF	TGTGCCAGCACCACGGACAGGGATGGTACCGCGGGCAATCAGCCCCAGCATTTT
TRBD1	-	TRBV12-5	TRBJ1-3	CASEGTGVVGNTIYF	TGTGCTAGTGAGGGGACAGGGGTAGTCGGAAACACCATATATTTT
TRBD1	-	TRBV4-2	TRBJ1-4	CASSQAHRQGANEKLFF	TGTGCCAGCAGCCAAGCTCATCGGCAGGGGGCTAATGAAAAACTGTTTTTT
-	-	TRBV3-1/TRBV3-2	TRBJ2-7	CASSQGGPTREQYF	TGTGCCAGCAGCCAAGGGGGCCCAACTAGAGAGCAGTACTTC
-	-	TRBV5-1	TRBJ1-6	CASSPDRSPLHF	TGCGCCAGCAGCCCTGACAGATCACCCCTCCACTTT
TRBD2	few	TRBV2	TRBJ2-1	CASSALADYNEQFF	TGTGCCAGCAGCGCCCTAGCGGACTACAATGAGCAGTTCTTC
-	-	TRBV7-2	TRBJ2-7	CASSPNDPQLSEQYF	TGTGCCAGCAGTCCTAACGACCCACAGCTTAGCGAGCAGTACTTC
TRBD1	once	TRBV18	TRBJ1-2	CASSLQDRGGLTGYTF	TGTGCCAGCTCACTACAAGACAGGGGAGGATTGACAGGCTACACCTTC
TRBD1	-	TRBV11-2	TRBJ2-7	CASSLPGQGGHEQYF	TGTGCCAGCAGCTTACCGGGACAGGGGGGCCACGAGCAGTACTTC
TRBD1	-	TRBV6-1	TRBJ2-3	CASSQQGADTQYF	TGTGCCAGCAGTCAACAGGGGGCAGATACGCAGTATTTT
-	-	TRBV24-1	TRBJ1-1	CATSDLLDTENTEAFF	TGTGCCACCAGTGATTTACTGGACACCGAGAACACTGAAGCTTTCTTT
-	-	TRBV27	TRBJ1-5	CASSLAGDNQPQHF	TGTGCCAGCAGTTTGGCAGGGGATAATCAGCCCCAGCATTTT
-	-	TRBV25-1	TRBJ1-6	CASSEFRGDNSPLHF	TGTGCCAGCAGTGAATTTCGGGGTGACAATTCACCCCTCCACTTT
-	-	TRBV19	TRBJ1-5	CASSIENMNQPQHF	TGTGCCAGTAGTATCGAAAACATGAATCAGCCCCAGCATTTT
TRBD2	few	TRBV30	TRBJ2-7	CAWSVLAGKRAYEQYF	TGTGCCTGGAGTGTGCTAGCGGGAAAACGGGCCTACGAGCAGTACTTC
-	-	TRBV27	TRBJ1-1	CASSPGESWRRHTEAFF	TGTGCCAGCAGTCCGGGGGAGTCATGGAGGAGACACACTGAAGCTTTCTTT
-	-	TRBV19	TRBJ2-4	CASSIEKVGLAKNIQYF	TGTGCCAGTAGTATTGAGAAAGTCGGACTAGCCAAAAACATTCAGTACTTC
-	-	TRBV4-1	TRBJ2-3	CASSQEVRSTDTQYF	TGCGCCAGCAGCCAAGAGGTTAGATCTACAGATACGCAGTATTTT
-	once	TRBV28	TRBJ1-5	CASGLSTQHF	TGTGCCAGCGGACTGTCGACCCAGCATTTT
TRBD2	-	TRBV5-1	TRBJ2-7	CASSLIAGGITYEQYF	TGCGCCAGCAGCTTGATAGCGGGAGGCATAACCTACGAGCAGTACTTC
-	-	TRBV11-1	TRBJ2-3	CASSSGTHTDTQYF	TGTGCCAGCAGCTCCGGGACCCACACAGATACGCAGTATTTT
-	few	TRBV27	TRBJ1-2	CASSLGPNYGYTF	TGTGCCAGCAGTTTAGGGCCAAACTATGGCTACACCTTC
TRBD2	-	TRBV19	TRBJ2-1	CASSRTGGVSYNEQFF	TGTGCCAGTAGTAGGACGGGAGGGGTATCCTACAATGAGCAGTTCTTC
-	once	TRBV6-2/TRBV6-3	TRBJ1-2	CASSLTLNAGRGYTF	TGTGCCAGCAGTCTGACCCTCAATGCGGGTCGTGGCTACACCTTC
-	-	TRBV3-1/TRBV3-2	TRBJ1-6	CASSQPRGAQGSYNSPLHF	TGTGCCAGCAGCCAACCCCGGGGGGCCCAAGGTTCCTATAATTCACCCCTCCACTTT
TRBD2	-	TRBV28	TRBJ2-7	CASSPQAGGYEQYF	TGTGCCAGCAGTCCCCAAGCGGGAGGGTACGAGCAGTACTTC
-	-	TRBV13	TRBJ2-6	CASSSTSNRERANVLTF	TGTGCCAGCAGCTCTACCTCCAACAGGGAAAGAGCCAACGTCCTGACTTTC
TRBD1	-	TRBV7-2	TRBJ1-5	CASSKQGVGSQPQHF	TGTGCCAGCAGCAAACAGGGGGTGGGTAGTCAGCCCCAGCATTTT
-	-	TRBV28	TRBJ2-7	CASSFTLEQYF	TGTGCCAGCAGTTTTACTCTCGAGCAGTACTTC
TRBD1	-	TRBV11-2	TRBJ1-5	CASSLGWTGYQPQHF	TGTGCCAGCAGCTTAGGTTGGACAGGGTATCAGCCCCAGCATTTT